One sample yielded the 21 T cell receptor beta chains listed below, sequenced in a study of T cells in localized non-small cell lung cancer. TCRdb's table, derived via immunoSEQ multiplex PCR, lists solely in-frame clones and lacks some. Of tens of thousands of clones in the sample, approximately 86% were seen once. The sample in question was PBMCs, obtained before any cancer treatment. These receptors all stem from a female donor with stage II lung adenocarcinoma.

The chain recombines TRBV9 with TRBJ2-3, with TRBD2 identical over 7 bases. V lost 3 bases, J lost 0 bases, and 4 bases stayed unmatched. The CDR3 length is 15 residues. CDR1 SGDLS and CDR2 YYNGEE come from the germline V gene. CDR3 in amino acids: CASSGLASSTDTQYF. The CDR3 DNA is TGTGCCAGCAGCGGACTAGCTTCTAGCACAGATACGCAGTATTTT.

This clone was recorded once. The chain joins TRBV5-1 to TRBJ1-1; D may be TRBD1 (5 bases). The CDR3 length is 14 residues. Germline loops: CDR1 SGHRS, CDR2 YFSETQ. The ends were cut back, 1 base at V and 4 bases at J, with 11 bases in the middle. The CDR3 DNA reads TGCGCCAGCAGCTTGAACTCCGGGGGCACTGAAGCTTTCTTT. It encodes CASSLNSGGTEAFF.

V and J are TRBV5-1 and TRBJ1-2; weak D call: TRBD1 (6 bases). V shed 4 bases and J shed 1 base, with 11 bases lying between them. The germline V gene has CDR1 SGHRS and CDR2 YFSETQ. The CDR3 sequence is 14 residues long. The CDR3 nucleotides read TGCGCCAGCAGCCTCCACAGGGATAACTATGGCTACACCTTC. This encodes CASSLHRDNYGYTF.

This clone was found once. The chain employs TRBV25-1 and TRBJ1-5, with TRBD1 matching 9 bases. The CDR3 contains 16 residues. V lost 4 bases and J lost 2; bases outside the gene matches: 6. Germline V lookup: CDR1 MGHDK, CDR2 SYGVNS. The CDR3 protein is CASSAGTGYGNQPQHF. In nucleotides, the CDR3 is TGTGCCAGCAGTGCCGGGACAGGGTACGGCAATCAGCCCCAGCATTTT.

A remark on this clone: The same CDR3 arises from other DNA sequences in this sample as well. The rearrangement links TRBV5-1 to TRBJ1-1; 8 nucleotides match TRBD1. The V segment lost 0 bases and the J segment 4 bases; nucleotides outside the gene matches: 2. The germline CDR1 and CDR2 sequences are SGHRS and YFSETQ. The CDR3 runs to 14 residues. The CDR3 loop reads CASSLATGGTEAFF. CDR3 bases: TGCGCCAGCAGCTTGGCCACAGGGGGCACTGAAGCTTTCTTT.

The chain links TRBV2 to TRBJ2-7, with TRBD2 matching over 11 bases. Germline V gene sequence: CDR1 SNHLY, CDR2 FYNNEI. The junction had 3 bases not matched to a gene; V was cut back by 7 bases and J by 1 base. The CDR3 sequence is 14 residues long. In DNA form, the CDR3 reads TGTGCCAGCACCGTAGCGGGGGGGTCCTACGAGCAGTACTTC. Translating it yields CASTVAGGSYEQYF. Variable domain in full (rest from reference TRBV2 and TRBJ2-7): EPEVTQTPSHQVTQMGQEVILRCVPISNHLYFYWYRQILGQKVEFLVSFYNNEISEKSEIFDDQFSVERPDGSNFTLKIRSTKLEDSAMYFCASTVAGGSYEQYFGPGTRLTVT.

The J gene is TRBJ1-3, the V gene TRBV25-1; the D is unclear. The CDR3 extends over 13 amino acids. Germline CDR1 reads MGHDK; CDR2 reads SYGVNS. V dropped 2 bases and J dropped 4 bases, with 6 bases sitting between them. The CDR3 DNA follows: TGTGCCAGCAGTGAAAGTACCGGAAACACCATATATTTT. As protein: CASSESTGNTIYF.

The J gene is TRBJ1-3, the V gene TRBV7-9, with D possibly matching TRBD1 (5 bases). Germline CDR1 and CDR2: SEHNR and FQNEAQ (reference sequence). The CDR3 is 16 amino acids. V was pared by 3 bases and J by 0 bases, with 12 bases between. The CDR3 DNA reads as TGTGCCAGCAGCTTCTCCGGGACGAACTCTGGAAACACCATATATTTT. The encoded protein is CASSFSGTNSGNTIYF.

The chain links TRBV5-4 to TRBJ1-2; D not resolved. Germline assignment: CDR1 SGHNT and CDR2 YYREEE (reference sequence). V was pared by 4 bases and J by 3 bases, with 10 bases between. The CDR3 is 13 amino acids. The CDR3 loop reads CASSTRLDYGYTF. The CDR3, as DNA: TGTGCCAGCAGCACAAGGTTGGACTATGGCTACACCTTC.

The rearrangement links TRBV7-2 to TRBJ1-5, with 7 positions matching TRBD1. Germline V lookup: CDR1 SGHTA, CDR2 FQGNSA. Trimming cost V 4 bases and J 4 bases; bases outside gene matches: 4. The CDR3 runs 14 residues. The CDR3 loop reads CASSYRDSNQPQHF. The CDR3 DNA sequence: TGTGCCAGCAGCTACCGGGACAGTAATCAGCCCCAGCATTTT.

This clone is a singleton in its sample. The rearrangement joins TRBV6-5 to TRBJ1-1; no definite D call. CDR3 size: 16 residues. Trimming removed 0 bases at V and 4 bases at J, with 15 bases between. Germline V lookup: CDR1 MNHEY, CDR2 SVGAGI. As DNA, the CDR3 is TGTGCCAGCAGTTACTCGACGGCGGGAGTCGGCACTGAAGCTTTCTTT. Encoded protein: CASSYSTAGVGTEAFF.

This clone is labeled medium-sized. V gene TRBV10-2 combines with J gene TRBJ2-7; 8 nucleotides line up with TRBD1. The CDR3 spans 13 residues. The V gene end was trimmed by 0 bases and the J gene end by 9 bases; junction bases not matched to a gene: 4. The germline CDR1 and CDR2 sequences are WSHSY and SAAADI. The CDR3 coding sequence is TGCGCCAGCAGTGAGTCCGAACAGGGGGTGCAGTACTTC. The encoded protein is CASSESEQGVQYF.

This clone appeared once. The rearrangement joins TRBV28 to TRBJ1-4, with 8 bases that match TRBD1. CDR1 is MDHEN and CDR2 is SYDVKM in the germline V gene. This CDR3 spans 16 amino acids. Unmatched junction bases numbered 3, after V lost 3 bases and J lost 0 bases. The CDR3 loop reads CASSLTGASTNEKLFF. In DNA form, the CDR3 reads TGTGCCAGCAGTTTGACAGGGGCCTCAACTAATGAAAAACTGTTTTTT.

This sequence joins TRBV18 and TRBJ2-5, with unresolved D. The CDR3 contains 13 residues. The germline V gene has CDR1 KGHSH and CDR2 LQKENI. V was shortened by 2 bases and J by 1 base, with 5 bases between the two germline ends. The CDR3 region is CASSPEVQETQYF. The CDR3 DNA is TGTGCCAGCTCACCAGAGGTCCAAGAGACCCAGTACTTC.

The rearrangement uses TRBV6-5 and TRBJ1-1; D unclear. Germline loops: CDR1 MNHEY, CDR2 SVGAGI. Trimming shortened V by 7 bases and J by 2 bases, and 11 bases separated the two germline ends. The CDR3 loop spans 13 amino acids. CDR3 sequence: CASTLNLNTEAFF. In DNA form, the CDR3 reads TGTGCCAGCACGCTAAACCTAAACACTGAAGCTTTCTTT.

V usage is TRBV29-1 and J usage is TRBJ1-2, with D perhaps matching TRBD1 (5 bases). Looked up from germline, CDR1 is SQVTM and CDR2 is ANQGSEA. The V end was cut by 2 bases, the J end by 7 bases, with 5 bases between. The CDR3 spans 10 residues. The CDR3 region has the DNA TGCAGCGTTGAAAGGGGTGGCTACACCTTC. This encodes CSVERGGYTF.

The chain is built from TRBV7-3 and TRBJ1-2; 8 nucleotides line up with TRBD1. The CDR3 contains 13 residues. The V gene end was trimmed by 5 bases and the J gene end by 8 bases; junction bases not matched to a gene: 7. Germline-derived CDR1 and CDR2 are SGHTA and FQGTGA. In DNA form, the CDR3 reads TGTGCCAGCAGCCCGCAGGGGGCGGAAGGCTACACCTTC. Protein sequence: CASSPQGAEGYTF.

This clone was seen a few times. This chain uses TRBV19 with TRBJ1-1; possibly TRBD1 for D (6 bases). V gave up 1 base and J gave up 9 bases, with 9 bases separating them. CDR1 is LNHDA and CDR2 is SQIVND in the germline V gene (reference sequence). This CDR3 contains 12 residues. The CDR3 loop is CASSIVGGQAFF. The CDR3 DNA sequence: TGTGCCAGTAGTATAGTCGGGGGGCAAGCTTTCTTT.

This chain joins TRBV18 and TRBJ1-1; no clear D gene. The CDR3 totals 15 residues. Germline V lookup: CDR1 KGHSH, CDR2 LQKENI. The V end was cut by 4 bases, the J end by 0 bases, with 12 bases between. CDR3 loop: CASSRVGSLNTEAFF. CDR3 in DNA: TGTGCCAGCTCACGAGTAGGAAGCCTGAACACTGAAGCTTTCTTT.

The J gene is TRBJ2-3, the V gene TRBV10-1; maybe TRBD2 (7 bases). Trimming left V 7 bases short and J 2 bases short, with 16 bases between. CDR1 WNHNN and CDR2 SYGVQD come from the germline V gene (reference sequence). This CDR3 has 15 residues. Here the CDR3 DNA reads TGCGCCAGCACACCGGGGGGCCTTGTCACAGATACGCAGTATTTT. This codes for CASTPGGLVTDTQYF.

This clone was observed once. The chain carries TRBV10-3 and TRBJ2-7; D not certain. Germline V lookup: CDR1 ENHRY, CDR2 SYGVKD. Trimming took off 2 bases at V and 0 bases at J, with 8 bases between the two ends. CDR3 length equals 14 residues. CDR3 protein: CAISEKFSSYEQYF. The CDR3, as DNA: TGTGCCATCAGTGAGAAGTTTAGCTCCTACGAGCAGTACTTC.